These T cell receptor beta chains were read from a single sample in a study of shared clonotypes between healthy human individuals. Here immunoSEQ multiplex PCR was the method, and the copy in TCRdb shows in-frame clones only, minus some. The repertoire has about 600,000 clones, around 97% of them found once; the top ten carry about 0.06%. Specimen: naive CD4+ T cells sorted from blood. The source is a woman in her thirties in good health. The CDR3 runs from the conserved cysteine through the conserved F or W. The D gene is left open where the match is weak. Expanded clones get a size class; other rows say once, few or many, or leave the size out.

clone size: .; D gene: .; J gene: TRBJ1-2; V gene: TRBV20-1; CDR3 DNA: TGCAGTGCTAGTTCGGACTATGGCTACACCTTC; CDR3 protein: CSASSDYGYTF
clone size: .; D gene: .; J gene: TRBJ1-1; V gene: TRBV11-2; CDR3 DNA: TGTGCCAGCAGTACCCGGCGTCGGAGCACGAACACTGAAGCTTTCTTT; CDR3 protein: CASSTRRRSTNTEAFF
clone size: .; D gene: TRBD2; J gene: TRBJ2-5; V gene: TRBV28; CDR3 DNA: TGTGCCAGCAGTCCCCGTTATACTAGCGTTAGGGAGACCCAGTACTTC; CDR3 protein: CASSPRYTSVRETQYF
clone size: .; D gene: TRBD2; J gene: TRBJ2-1; V gene: TRBV4-1; CDR3 DNA: TGCGCCAGCAGCCAAATACTAGCGGGAAATGAGCAGTTCTTC; CDR3 protein: CASSQILAGNEQFF
clone size: .; D gene: .; J gene: TRBJ1-1; V gene: TRBV25-1; CDR3 DNA: TGTGCCAGCAACGGGGGCAGTGTGGCTTTCTTT; CDR3 protein: CASNGGSVAFF
clone size: once; D gene: .; J gene: TRBJ2-3; V gene: TRBV5-1; CDR3 DNA: TGCGCCAGCAGCCCTTACAGGGTGGGCACAGATACGCAGTATTTT; CDR3 protein: CASSPYRVGTDTQYF
clone size: .; D gene: TRBD1; J gene: TRBJ2-7; V gene: TRBV28; CDR3 DNA: TGTGCCAGCAGTTTAACTGGACAGGGAAGCCTTAACGAGCAGTACTTC; CDR3 protein: CASSLTGQGSLNEQYF
clone size: once; D gene: .; J gene: TRBJ2-7; V gene: TRBV7-6; CDR3 DNA: TGTGCCAGCAGCTTAGGCCAGGGGGGCGCGTACGAGCAGTACTTC; CDR3 protein: CASSLGQGGAYEQYF
clone size: .; D gene: TRBD1; J gene: TRBJ2-1; V gene: TRBV19; CDR3 DNA: TGTGCCAGTAGCCGGACAGGGGCTGTTCATGAGCAGTTCTTC; CDR3 protein: CASSRTGAVHEQFF
clone size: .; D gene: .; J gene: TRBJ1-2; V gene: TRBV21-1; CDR3 DNA: TGTGCCAGCAGCAAAGCAGTTTGGCATACTGGGGCCTACACCTTC; CDR3 protein: CASSKAVWHTGAYTF
clone size: .; D gene: .; J gene: TRBJ2-5; V gene: TRBV5-1; CDR3 DNA: TGCGCCAGCAATTCTGGACATCCCAGGGCGGCCCAGTACTTC; CDR3 protein: CASNSGHPRAAQYF
clone size: once; D gene: TRBD1; J gene: TRBJ2-7; V gene: TRBV29-1; CDR3 DNA: TGCAGCGTTGAGGAGACAGGGTCCAACGAGCAGTACTTC; CDR3 protein: CSVEETGSNEQYF
clone size: .; D gene: TRBD1; J gene: TRBJ1-4; V gene: TRBV28; CDR3 DNA: TGTGCCAGCAGCCGGGGACAGACAAATGAAAAACTGTTTTTT; CDR3 protein: CASSRGQTNEKLFF
clone size: .; D gene: TRBD1; J gene: TRBJ1-2; V gene: TRBV5-1; CDR3 DNA: TGCGCCAGCAGGCGGGACAGGGAAGGCTACACCTTC; CDR3 protein: CASRRDREGYTF
clone size: .; D gene: .; J gene: TRBJ1-3; V gene: TRBV7-3; CDR3 DNA: TGTGCCAGCAGCGAAACCGGGACGATGGGAAACACCATATATTTT; CDR3 protein: CASSETGTMGNTIYF
clone size: .; D gene: .; J gene: TRBJ2-1; V gene: TRBV27; CDR3 DNA: TGTGCCAGCAGTAGGGCGGACGATAACTACAATGAGCAGTTCTTC; CDR3 protein: CASSRADDNYNEQFF
clone size: .; D gene: .; J gene: TRBJ2-7; V gene: TRBV5-8; CDR3 DNA: TGTGCCAGCAGCCCCCCTGTACACAACGAGCAGTACTTC; CDR3 protein: CASSPPVHNEQYF
clone size: once; D gene: TRBD2; J gene: TRBJ2-7; V gene: TRBV19; CDR3 DNA: TGTGCCAGTAGTATAGTTAGCGGGCCGCCCTACGAGCAGTACTTC; CDR3 protein: CASSIVSGPPYEQYF
clone size: .; D gene: TRBD2; J gene: TRBJ2-7; V gene: TRBV19; CDR3 DNA: TGTGCCAGTAGTCTGGCGGGAGTCCACGAGCAGTACTTC; CDR3 protein: CASSLAGVHEQYF
clone size: once; D gene: .; J gene: TRBJ1-2; V gene: TRBV6-1; CDR3 DNA: TGTGCCAGCAGCATAAAGGGGGTCGACTATGGCTACACCTTC; CDR3 protein: CASSIKGVDYGYTF
clone size: .; D gene: .; J gene: TRBJ2-7; V gene: TRBV6-6; CDR3 DNA: TGTGCCAGCGAAGGGGGGGACGGACGTTTCGAGCAGTACTTC; CDR3 protein: CASEGGDGRFEQYF
clone size: .; D gene: .; J gene: TRBJ2-7; V gene: TRBV6-1; CDR3 DNA: TGTGCCAGCAGTGATCGCGGGGCGACTAACGAGCAGTACTTC; CDR3 protein: CASSDRGATNEQYF
clone size: .; D gene: .; J gene: TRBJ2-3; V gene: TRBV14; CDR3 DNA: TGTGCCAGCAGCCTACCATCTGCAGGTACGCAGTATTTT; CDR3 protein: CASSLPSAGTQYF
clone size: .; D gene: TRBD1; J gene: TRBJ1-1; V gene: TRBV5-6; CDR3 DNA: TGTGCCAGCAGCTGGAGGTGGGACAGAAAAGACACTGAAGCTTTCTTT; CDR3 protein: CASSWRWDRKDTEAFF
clone size: .; D gene: .; J gene: TRBJ2-4; V gene: TRBV6-1; CDR3 DNA: TGTGCCAGCAGTGAAGGGGCGATACTAGCCAAAAACATTCAGTACTTC; CDR3 protein: CASSEGAILAKNIQYF
clone size: .; D gene: .; J gene: TRBJ2-1; V gene: TRBV14; CDR3 DNA: TGTGCCAGCAGTCCGGGGACCAGAGGGGGTACGCAGTTCTTC; CDR3 protein: CASSPGTRGGTQFF
clone size: .; D gene: .; J gene: TRBJ1-4; V gene: TRBV29-1; CDR3 DNA: TGCAGCGCTCAGGGTTCGTCGGAAAAACTGTTTTTT; CDR3 protein: CSAQGSSEKLFF
clone size: .; D gene: TRBD2; J gene: TRBJ2-3; V gene: TRBV4-2; CDR3 DNA: TGTGCCAGCAGCGCCCGCGGACTAGCGGAAGTGGGGGATACGCAGTATTTT; CDR3 protein: CASSARGLAEVGDTQYF
clone size: once; D gene: .; J gene: TRBJ2-7; V gene: TRBV7-8; CDR3 DNA: TGTGCCAGCAGCTTAGCACTGTGGTCCTACGAGCAGTACTTC; CDR3 protein: CASSLALWSYEQYF
clone size: .; D gene: .; J gene: TRBJ2-2; V gene: TRBV11-2; CDR3 DNA: TGTGCCAGCTATTCCCTTTTCACCGGGGAGCTGTTTTTT; CDR3 protein: CASYSLFTGELFF